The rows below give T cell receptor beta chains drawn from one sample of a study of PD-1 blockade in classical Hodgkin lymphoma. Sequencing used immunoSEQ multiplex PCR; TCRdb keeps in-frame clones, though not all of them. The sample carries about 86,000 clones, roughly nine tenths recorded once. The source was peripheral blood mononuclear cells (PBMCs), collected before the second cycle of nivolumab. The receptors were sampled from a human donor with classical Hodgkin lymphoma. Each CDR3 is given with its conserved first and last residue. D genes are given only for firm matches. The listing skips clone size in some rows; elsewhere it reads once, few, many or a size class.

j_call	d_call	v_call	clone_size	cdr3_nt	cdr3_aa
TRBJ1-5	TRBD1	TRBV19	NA	TGTGCCAGTAGCCACCGGGACAGATATCAGCCCCAGCATTTT	CASSHRDRYQPQHF
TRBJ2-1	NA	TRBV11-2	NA	TGTGCCAGCAGCTTTGCGGGGAGCTCCTACAATGAGCAGTTCTTC	CASSFAGSSYNEQFF
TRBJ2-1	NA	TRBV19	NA	TGTGCCAGTAGTATTCAGGTCCTCGGGGGCAATGAGCAGTTCTTC	CASSIQVLGGNEQFF
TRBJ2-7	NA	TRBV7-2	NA	TGTGCCAGCAGCTTAGTTGATTTC	CASSLVDF
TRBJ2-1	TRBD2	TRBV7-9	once	TGTGCCAGCAGCCCCACTAGCGGGGGGCTAGATGAGCAGTTCTTC	CASSPTSGGLDEQFF
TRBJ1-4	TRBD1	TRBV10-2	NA	TGCGCCAGCAGTGAGCAGGGGACAGGGGGTGAAAAACTGTTTTTT	CASSEQGTGGEKLFF
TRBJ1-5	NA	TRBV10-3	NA	TGTGCCGCGAGGCAAGGGTTAAATCAGCCCCAGCATTTT	CAARQGLNQPQHF
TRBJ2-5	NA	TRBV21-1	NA	TGTGCCAGCAGCAGCCAGGAGATACAAGAGACCCAGTACTTC	CASSSQEIQETQYF
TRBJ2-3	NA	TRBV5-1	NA	TGCGCCAGCAGCTTGAGCGGCACAGATACGCAGTATTTT	CASSLSGTDTQYF
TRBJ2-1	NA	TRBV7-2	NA	TGTGCCAGCAGCTTTATCTCCAGCTCCTACAATGAGCAGTTCTTC	CASSFISSSYNEQFF
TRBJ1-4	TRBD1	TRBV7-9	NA	TGTGCCAGCAGCTTTGGGGGGACAGTGGGCCCTTCACCTAATGAAAAACTGTTTTTT	CASSFGGTVGPSPNEKLFF
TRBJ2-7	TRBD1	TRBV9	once	TGTGCCAGCAGCGCCGGGACAGGCGACTACGAGCAGTACTTC	CASSAGTGDYEQYF
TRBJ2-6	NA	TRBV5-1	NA	TGCGCCAGCAGCTTGGAGGGGCCTACTGGGGCCAACGTCCTGACTTTC	CASSLEGPTGANVLTF
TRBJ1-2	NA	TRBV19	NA	TGTGCCAGTAGTATCAAGGGAGCTAACTATGGCTACACCTTC	CASSIKGANYGYTF
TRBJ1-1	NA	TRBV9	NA	TGTGCCAGCAGCGTAGTTCCGGATGGGAACACTGAAGCTTTCTTT	CASSVVPDGNTEAFF
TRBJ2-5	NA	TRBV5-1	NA	TGCGCCAGCAGCTTGTCAGGAATCCAAGAGACCCAGTACTTC	CASSLSGIQETQYF
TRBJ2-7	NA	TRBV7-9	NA	TGTGCCAGCAGCTTACCCGGGCTTTGGAACGAGCAGTACTTC	CASSLPGLWNEQYF
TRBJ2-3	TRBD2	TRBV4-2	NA	TGTGCCAGCAGCCAAGGCGGACTAGATTCAGATACGCAGTATTTT	CASSQGGLDSDTQYF
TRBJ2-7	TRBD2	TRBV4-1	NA	TGCGCCAGCAGCCAAGATTGGAGCGGGAGGTGGTACGAGCAGTACTTC	CASSQDWSGRWYEQYF
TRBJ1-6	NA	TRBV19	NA	TGTGCCACCACGGAGGCAGCACCTAATTCACCCCTCCACTTT	CATTEAAPNSPLHF
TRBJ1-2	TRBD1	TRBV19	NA	TGTGCCAGTAGTAAAGCAGGGGGCAATGGCTACACCTTC	CASSKAGGNGYTF
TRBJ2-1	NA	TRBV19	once	TGTGCCAGTAGTATAGTGAAAGGGTGGAATGAGCAGTTCTTC	CASSIVKGWNEQFF
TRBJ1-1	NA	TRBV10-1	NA	TGCGCCAGCAGTGACCCCTGGGGCACTGAAGCTTTCTTT	CASSDPWGTEAFF
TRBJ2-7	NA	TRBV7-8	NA	TGTGCCAGCAGCTTATGGGATTCCTACGAGCAGTACTTC	CASSLWDSYEQYF
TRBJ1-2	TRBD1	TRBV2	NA	TGTGCCAGCAGGAGATCAGGGGGCACTTCGTACGGCTACACCTTC	CASRRSGGTSYGYTF
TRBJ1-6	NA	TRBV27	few	TGTGCCAGCAGGAAAGGACAGTTGGTTTCACCCCTCCACTTT	CASRKGQLVSPLHF
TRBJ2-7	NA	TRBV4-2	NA	TGTGCCAGCAGCCAAGACGGGAACGCGGAGAACGAGCAGTACTTC	CASSQDGNAENEQYF
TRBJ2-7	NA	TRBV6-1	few	TGTGCCAGCAAGCGGGTCTACGAGCAGTACTTC	CASKRVYEQYF
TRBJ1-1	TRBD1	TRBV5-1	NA	TGCGCCAGCAGCTTGGATGGCAGGGGGCAAACTGAAGCTTTCTTT	CASSLDGRGQTEAFF
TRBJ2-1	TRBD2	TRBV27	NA	TGTGCCAGCAGTCGCCGAGGACTAGCGGGAGAGTACAATGAGCAGTTCTTC	CASSRRGLAGEYNEQFF
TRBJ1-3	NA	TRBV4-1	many	TGCGCCAGCAGCCGAGCCCTCGTAGGGTGGGGAAACACCATATATTTT	CASSRALVGWGNTIYF
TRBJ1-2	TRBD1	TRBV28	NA	TGTGCCAGCAGTTCGGGCAGGGGGCGATCCTATGGCTACACCTTC	CASSSGRGRSYGYTF
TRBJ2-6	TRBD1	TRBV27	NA	TGTGCCAGCAGTTTAGGCAGGGGGCGCACTCTTGGGGCCAACGTCCTGACTTTC	CASSLGRGRTLGANVLTF
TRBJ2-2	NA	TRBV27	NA	TGTGCCAGCAGTTTCACCCCAGGGGGGAGGGCCGGGGAGCTGTTTTTT	CASSFTPGGRAGELFF
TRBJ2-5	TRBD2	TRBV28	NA	TGTGCCAGCAGTTTAGAGCTAGCGGGGGGGCAGGGAGAGACCCAGTACTTC	CASSLELAGGQGETQYF
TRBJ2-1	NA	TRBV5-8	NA	TGTGCCAGCAGCCCCGGGGCTAGGGAGCAGTTCTTC	CASSPGAREQFF
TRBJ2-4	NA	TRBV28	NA	TGTGCCAGCAGCCAAGCCCAGGGGGGGAACATTCAGTACTTC	CASSQAQGGNIQYF
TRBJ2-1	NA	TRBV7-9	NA	TGTGCCAGCAGCCCGGGAGGGACAGGAGTGTCCTACGGTGAGCAGTTCTTC	CASSPGGTGVSYGEQFF
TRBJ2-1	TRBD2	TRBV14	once	TGTGCCAGCAGCCAAGATTGGGAAGCGGGAGTAACTGGGAATGAGCAGTTCTTC	CASSQDWEAGVTGNEQFF
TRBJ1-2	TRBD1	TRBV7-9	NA	TGTGCCAGCAACCAACAACACAGGGGGGATGGCTACACCTTC	CASNQQHRGDGYTF
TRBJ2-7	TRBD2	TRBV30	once	TGTGCCTGGAGTGTAATGCTAGCGGGGGAGCAGTACTTC	CAWSVMLAGEQYF
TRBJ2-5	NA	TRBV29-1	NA	TGCAGCCCTCGGGTTCAAGAGACCCAGTACTTC	CSPRVQETQYF
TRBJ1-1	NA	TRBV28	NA	TGTGCCAGCAGTTTGGTTAGGACTGGGATGAACACTGAAGCTTTCTTT	CASSLVRTGMNTEAFF
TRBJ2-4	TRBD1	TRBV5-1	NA	TGCGCCAGCAGCTTGAGAGGGACAGATCCCAAAAACATTCAGTACTTC	CASSLRGTDPKNIQYF
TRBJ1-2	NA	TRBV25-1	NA	TGTGCCAGCAGTGAACTCCCCTATGGCTACACCTTC	CASSELPYGYTF
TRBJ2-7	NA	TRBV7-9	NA	TGTGCCAGCAAAGGGCAGGTTGACTCCTACGAGCAGTACTTC	CASKGQVDSYEQYF
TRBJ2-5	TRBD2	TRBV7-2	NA	TGTGCCAGCAGCACTAGCGGGGGACAAGAGACCCAGTACTTC	CASSTSGGQETQYF
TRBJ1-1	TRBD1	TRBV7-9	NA	TGTGCCAGCACCCCCCGACAGGGCTTGAACACTGAAGCTTTCTTT	CASTPRQGLNTEAFF
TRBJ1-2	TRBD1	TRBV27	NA	TGTGCCAGCAGTGGGGACAGAGGGTTCTATGGCTACACCTTC	CASSGDRGFYGYTF
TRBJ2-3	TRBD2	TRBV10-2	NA	TGCGCCAGCAGTGAAAGAGCGGGGGGGCCCCATACGCAGTATTTT	CASSERAGGPHTQYF
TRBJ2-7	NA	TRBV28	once	TGTGCCAGCAGGTCGATGGAGGGGCGGTACTTC	CASRSMEGRYF
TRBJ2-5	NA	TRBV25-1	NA	TGTGCCAGCAGTGAATATTGGGGGCTCCCAGAGACCCAGTACTTC	CASSEYWGLPETQYF